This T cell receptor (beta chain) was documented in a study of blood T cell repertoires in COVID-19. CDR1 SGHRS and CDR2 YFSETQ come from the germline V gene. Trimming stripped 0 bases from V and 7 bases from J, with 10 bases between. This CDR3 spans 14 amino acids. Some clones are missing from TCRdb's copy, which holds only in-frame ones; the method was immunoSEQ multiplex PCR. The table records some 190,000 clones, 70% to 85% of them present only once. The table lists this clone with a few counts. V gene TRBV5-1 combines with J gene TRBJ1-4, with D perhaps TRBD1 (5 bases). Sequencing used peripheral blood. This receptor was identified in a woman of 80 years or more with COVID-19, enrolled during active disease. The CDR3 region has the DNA TGCGCCAGCAGCTTGGAGGGGAGGATTGAAAAACTGTTTTTT. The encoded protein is CASSLEGRIEKLFF. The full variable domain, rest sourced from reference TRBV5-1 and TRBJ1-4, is KAGVTQTPRYLIKTRGQQVTLSCSPISGHRSVSWYQQTPGQGLQFLFEYFSETQRNKGNFPGRFSGRQFSNSRSEMNVSTLELGDSALYLCASSLEGRIEKLFFGSGTQLSVL.